Listed here are 30 T cell receptor beta chains from one sample, sequenced in a study of glioma-infiltrating T cells. The iRepertoire nested amplicon-rescue multiplex PCR amplified TCR alpha and beta CDR3s from RNA. MiXCR was run by TCRdb on the multiplex PCR reads, yielding one entry per CDR3 protein. This sample carries around 170,000 distinct CDR3 sequences, over 40% of them seen once, and the ten largest clones take roughly 5.5%. Sequencing was carried out using glioma tissue, nonneoplastic brain tissue, or PBMCs (not recorded which). All receptors come from a human donor with low-grade glioma or glioblastoma, undergoing nonglioma brain surgery, or in good health (not recorded which).

Regarding this clonotype: A read error may produce the germline difference seen at one junction end. V gene TRBV3-1 combines with J gene TRBJ2-3, with 7 positions matching TRBD2. Germline CDR1 and CDR2: LGHDT and YNNKEL (reference sequence). The CDR3 runs 13 residues. In DNA form, the CDR3 reads TGTGCCTGTAAGGGAGGGAGCACAAATACGCAGTATTTT. It translates to CACKGGSTNTQYF.

To note about this clonotype: This may arise from a read error, as a much more abundant clone is one base away. The chain carries TRBV7-6 and TRBJ2-3, with a weak D call TRBD1 (5 bases). Germline assignment: CDR1 SGHVS and CDR2 FNYEAQ. The CDR3 has 15 residues. CDR3 DNA sequence: TGTGCCAGCAGCCTAACAGGAGTTAGCAAAGATACGCAGTATTTT. This encodes CASSLTGVSKDTQYF.

In regard to this clonotype: Possible read error: a much larger clone is one base away. J is TRBJ2-1 and V is TRBV7-9; TRBD1 or TRBD2 may be the D gene (6 bases each). Germline lookup yields CDR1 SEHNR and CDR2 FQNEAQ (reference sequence). Trimming cost V 5 bases and J 9 bases, with 17 bases left between them. The CDR3 sequence is 14 residues long. CDR3 sequence: CASSTVNGGGEQFF. In DNA form, the CDR3 reads TGTGCCAGCAGCACGGTTAATGGAGGGGGTGAGCAGTTCTTC.

This clonotype was counted many times. The V and J genes are TRBV6-1 and TRBJ1-2, with TRBD1 matching over 9 bases. Germline-derived CDR1 and CDR2 are MNHNS and SASEGT. Trimming removed 7 bases from V and 7 bases from J; junction bases left unmatched: 7. The CDR3 has 13 amino acids. CDR3 bases: TGTGCCAGCAACCCGGACAGGGGAGGTGGCTACACCTTC. Protein product: CASNPDRGGGYTF.

This clonotype turned up a few times. The V call is TRBV7-9, the J call TRBJ2-1; 12 positions agree with TRBD2. This CDR3 is 16 amino acids long. Germline CDR1 reads SEHNR; CDR2 reads FQNEAQ (reference sequence). With V trimmed by 4 bases and J by 3 bases, 4 bases remained unmatched. The CDR3 bases are TGTGCCAGCAGCTCTCAGACTAGCGGGAGCTACAATGAGCAGTTCTTC. It yields the protein CASSSQTSGSYNEQFF.

On this clonotype: One base away lies a much larger clone, so this may be a sequencing read error. The V and J genes are TRBV27 and TRBJ2-7; no clear D gene. This CDR3 has 14 amino acids. CDR1 and CDR2 (germline): MNHEY, SMNVEV (reference sequence). The CDR3 DNA reads as TGTGACAGCAGTTTAGATAGTAACACCTACGAGCAGTACTTC. This encodes CDSSLDSNTYEQYF.

This rearrangement joins TRBV29-1 to TRBJ2-3, with TRBD2 matching 9 bases. With 4 bases clipped from V and 2 bases from J, the junction kept 13 bases outside the gene matches. The CDR3 consists of 17 residues. CDR1 and CDR2 from the germline V gene are SQVTM and ANQGSEA. CDR3 nucleotides: TGCAGCGTTGTCTCACCCCGATCTAGCGGGATCACAGATACGCAGTATTTT. It codes for CSVVSPRSSGITDTQYF.

In this sample, this clonotype turned up once. This sequence may be a read error, since a much larger clone differs from it by one base. V usage is TRBV19 and J usage is TRBJ2-1; a possible D gene is TRBD1 (6 bases). Germline V CDR1 and CDR2: LNHDA, SQIVND (reference sequence). Trimming pared 5 bases from V and 3 bases from J, leaving 20 bases between. This CDR3 has 17 residues. The CDR3 here is CASSDRMGRGGYNEQFF. CDR3 in DNA: TGTGCCAGTAGTGATAGGATGGGTAGAGGGGGCTACAATGAGCAGTTCTTC.

This clonotype is a singleton in its sample. A much larger clone lies a single base off, so this may be a read error. The chain uses TRBV28 and TRBJ1-2; 9 bases fit TRBD1. CDR1 is MDHEN, CDR2 SYDVKM, per germline. The CDR3 totals 15 residues. CDR3 in DNA: TGTTCCAGCAGTGGAGCACCGGGACAGGGTAATGGCTACACCTTC. This sequence encodes CSSSGAPGQGNGYTF.

This clonotype has a single count. A junction boundary mismatches the germline segment, possibly from a read error. This sequence joins TRBV4-2 and TRBJ2-3; 7 bases align to TRBD2. The germline CDR1 and CDR2 sequences are LGHNA and YNFKEQ. This CDR3 comprises 15 residues. The CDR3: CACSPLEAGTDTQYF. For the CDR3, the DNA is TGTGCCTGCAGCCCCCTGGAAGCGGGAACAGATACGCAGTATTTT.

About this clonotype itself: The junction shows a germline mismatch at one end, possibly a read error. This rearrangement joins TRBV7-2 to TRBJ1-1; perhaps TRBD1 as D (5 bases). Germline loops: CDR1 SGHTA, CDR2 FQGNSA. This CDR3 region has 13 residues. CDR3 in DNA: TGTGACAGCAGCTTAGGGCAGGGAGGCGGAGCTTTCTTT. Translated, it gives CDSSLGQGGGAFF.

Concerning this clonotype itself: A much larger clone is a single base away; this may be a read error. This rearrangement joins TRBV6-2 or TRBV6-3 to TRBJ2-3; no firm D call. CDR1 and CDR2 from the germline V gene are MNHEY and SVGEGT. V was pared by 5 bases and J by 5 bases, with 8 bases between. CDR3 length: 12 residues. CDR3 nucleotide sequence: TGTGCCAGCAGTACATCAGGAGATACGCAGTATTTT. Its translation is CASSTSGDTQYF.

The chain has TRBV29-1 and TRBJ2-1, with 8 bases that match TRBD2. J gave up 9 bases and V 6 bases, and 16 bases lay outside the gene matches. Germline V gives CDR1 SQVTM, CDR2 ANQGSEA. The CDR3 has 15 amino acids. The CDR3 nucleotides read TGCAGCGTGGACTACGGGACTAGTGGTGTCGGTGAGCAGTTCTTC. It specifies CSVDYGTSGVGEQFF.

This clonotype was seen at least ten times. This chain joins TRBV24-1 and TRBJ1-5; no clear D gene. The CDR3 contains 14 residues. Germline lookup yields CDR1 KGHDR and CDR2 SFDVKD. Trimming took off 3 bases at V and 6 bases at J, with 11 bases between the two ends. The CDR3 loop reads CATSDLGSGQPQHF. CDR3 DNA sequence: TGTGCCACCAGTGATCTGGGGTCAGGTCAGCCCCAGCATTTT.

To note about this clonotype: Since a much larger clone is just one base distant, this may be a read error. The rearrangement uses TRBV28 and TRBJ2-1; D uncertain. The ends were cut back, 7 bases at V and 10 bases at J, with 14 bases in the middle. CDR3 length: 12 residues. CDR1 MDHEN and CDR2 SYDVKM come from the germline V gene. For the CDR3, the DNA is TGTGCCAGCAAACCCCCAGGCCGGGAGCAGTTCTTC. Translated: CASKPPGREQFF.

To note about this clonotype: A single base separates this from a much larger clone, so it may be a read error. The chain carries TRBV2 and TRBJ2-1; D perhaps matches TRBD2 (5 bases). From germline, CDR1 is SNHLY and CDR2 FYNNEI. With 6 bases removed from V and 11 bases from J, the gap between germline ends came to 14 bases. The CDR3 is made up of 12 amino acids. CDR3 sequence reads: CASSKLGLKQFF. CDR3 DNA sequence: TGTGCCAGCAGCAAACTAGGACTCAAGCAGTTCTTC.

In its sample, this clonotype was seen once. One end of the junction is discordant with germline, which a read error may explain. V and J are TRBV2 and TRBJ2-5; TRBD1 matches at 8 bases. Germline CDR1 reads SNHLY; CDR2 reads FYNNEI. This CDR3 is built from 13 residues. The CDR3 DNA follows: TGTGCCAGAGGGACAGGCCGTCAAGAGACCAAGTACTTC. Its protein is CARGTGRQETKYF.

This clonotype showed up many times. The rearrangement uses TRBV18 and TRBJ1-1; D might be TRBD1 (6 bases). Germline lookup yields CDR1 KGHSH and CDR2 LQKENI. CDR3 length: 13 residues. V lost 2 bases and J lost 5, with 9 bases in between. The CDR3 loop reads CASSPYRDTEAFF. CDR3 DNA: TGTGCCAGCTCACCATACAGGGATACTGAAGCTTTCTTT.

The chain employs TRBV29-1 and TRBJ2-3, with TRBD2 as a possible D gene (6 bases). The CDR3 loop spans 17 amino acids. The V gene's germline CDR1 is SQVTM and CDR2 ANQGSEA. V dropped 7 bases and J dropped 5 bases, with 28 bases sitting between them. CDR3 bases: TGCAGCGGAAGGCAGGGAGATTTCCCCGGGAGAGGAGATACGCAGTATTTT. It specifies CSGRQGDFPGRGDTQYF.

This clonotype was observed a few times. The chain is built from TRBV12-3 or TRBV12-4 and TRBJ1-2; D might be TRBD1 (5 bases). Trimming removed 7 bases from V and 4 bases from J, with 13 bases in between. The CDR3 extends over 13 amino acids. The CDR3 sequence is CASTLLGTYGYTF. The CDR3 coding sequence is TGTGCCAGCACCCTCCTAGGGACCTATGGCTACACCTTC.

This clonotype was seen at least ten times. This chain links TRBV7-2 with TRBJ2-5; no clear D. CDR3 size: 15 residues. The germline V and J ends were trimmed by 3 bases and 2 bases, with 13 bases remaining between them. The germline CDR1 and CDR2 sequences are SGHTA and FQGNSA. DNA of the CDR3: TGTGCCAGCAGCTTCGGGCCCGTGGGTCAAGAGACCCAGTACTTC. This codes for CASSFGPVGQETQYF.

The chain couples TRBV10-3 to TRBJ1-2; 7 nucleotides agree with TRBD1. V gave up 3 bases and J gave up 5 bases; unmatched junction bases: 3. The CDR3 sequence is 13 residues long. In germline, CDR1 is ENHRY, CDR2 SYGVKD. DNA of the CDR3: TGTGCCATCAGTGATACACAGGGGTATGGCTACACCTTC. It translates to CAISDTQGYGYTF.

Points on this clonotype: A much larger clone sits a single nucleotide away, making a read error possible. This chain joins TRBV20-1 and TRBJ2-7; D is unresolved. Germline assignment: CDR1 DFQATT and CDR2 SNEGSKA (reference sequence). The CDR3 is made up of 14 amino acids. V was cut by 4 bases and J by 5 bases, with 18 bases left in between. CDR3 coding DNA: TGCAGTGCTATGGGTCCACGTCAAACCCACGAGCAGTACTTC. Translated, it gives CSAMGPRQTHEQYF.

This clonotype was seen ten or more times. The rearrangement links TRBV7-2 to TRBJ2-3, with a weak D call TRBD2 (6 bases). Trimming stripped 2 bases from V and 3 bases from J, with 12 bases between. Germline CDR1 SGHTA, CDR2 FQGNSA. The CDR3 extends over 15 amino acids. CDR3 sequence: CASSLFFGRTDTQYF. The CDR3 bases are TGTGCCAGCAGCTTATTTTTCGGGAGAACAGATACGCAGTATTTT.

The table lists this clonotype with many counts. The chain is built from TRBV28 and TRBJ1-1; D is possibly TRBD1 (5 bases). Trimming shortened V by 1 base and J by 10 bases, and 10 bases separated the two germline ends. This CDR3 spans 12 amino acids. CDR1 MDHEN and CDR2 SYDVKM come from the germline V gene. The CDR3 DNA reads TGTGCCAGCAGTTTATTTCCGGGGACAGCTTTCTTT. Encoded protein: CASSLFPGTAFF.

The table lists this clonotype with many counts. The chain employs TRBV10-3 and TRBJ2-3; D call uncertain. The CDR3 spans 13 residues. V was trimmed by 3 bases and J by 7 bases, leaving 11 bases between them. CDR1 is ENHRY, CDR2 SYGVKD, per germline. CDR3 bases: TGTGCCATCAGTGAAAGTAGCTGGTATACGCAGTATTTT. Protein product: CAISESSWYTQYF.

The sample holds a few counts of this clonotype. The rearrangement uses TRBV7-9 and TRBJ1-2, with 7 nucleotides matching TRBD1. The V and J ends lost 2 bases and 8 bases, in that order; junction bases with no gene match: 11. The germline V gene has CDR1 SEHNR and CDR2 FQNEAQ (reference sequence). The CDR3 loop spans 15 amino acids. The CDR3: CASSLTGQSFKGYTF. The DNA of the CDR3 is TGTGCCAGCAGCTTAACGGGACAGTCTTTTAAAGGCTACACCTTC.

This clonotype was seen ten or more times. The gene calls are TRBV20-1 and TRBJ2-7; 7 bases agree with TRBD1. The CDR3 covers 11 residues. The germline gives CDR1 DFQATT, CDR2 SNEGSKA (reference sequence). Trimming removed 5 bases from V and 5 bases from J; junction bases left unmatched: 3. CDR3 sequence reads: CSAHRGNEQYF. CDR3 nucleotide sequence: TGCAGTGCTCACAGGGGCAACGAGCAGTACTTC.

In this sample, this clonotype turned up many times. The V and J genes are TRBV27 and TRBJ2-1; 10 positions agree with TRBD2. The CDR3 extends over 17 amino acids. The V segment lost 5 bases and the J segment 4 bases; nucleotides outside the gene matches: 11. Germline loops: CDR1 MNHEY, CDR2 SMNVEV (reference sequence). The DNA for the CDR3 is TGTGCCAGCAGTCCATCCCGGGCTAGCGGGAGTTACAATGAGCAGTTCTTC. Its protein is CASSPSRASGSYNEQFF.

Details on this clonotype: A much larger clone lies one base from this, so it may be a read error. The rearrangement joins TRBV19 to TRBJ1-5, with D uncertain. This CDR3 contains 15 residues. V was trimmed by 4 bases and J by 0 bases, leaving 10 bases between them. CDR1 LNHDA and CDR2 SQIVND come from the germline V gene (reference sequence). In DNA, the CDR3 is TGTGCCAGTAGTACAGATGGGGATAGCAATCAGCCCCAGCATTTT. This gives the protein CASSTDGDSNQPQHF.